A single sample is the source of the 13 T cell receptor beta chains below, sequenced in a study of cytomegalovirus exposure and HLA in healthy donors. With 60 Vbeta and 13 Jbeta primers, the PCR was carried out. Data came from immunoSEQ multiplex PCR; TCRdb stores just in-frame clones and leaves some out. The table has about 130,000 clones, 60% to 80% seen once. The sequencing sample was made of PBMCs. The receptors were sampled from a female donor in good health and CMV-seronegative.

This chain connects TRBV7-3 to TRBJ2-1; TRBD2 aligns across 9 bases. Trimming cost V 5 bases and J 8 bases; bases outside gene matches: 10. The germline CDR1 and CDR2 sequences are SGHTA and FQGTGA. The CDR3 consists of 15 residues. CDR3 residues: CASSPGSGRIDEQFF. The CDR3 bases are TGTGCCAGCAGCCCCGGGAGCGGGAGGATCGATGAGCAGTTCTTC.

This sequence joins TRBV18 and TRBJ1-4; 7 positions agree with TRBD1. The CDR3 extends over 13 amino acids. V shed 6 bases, J shed 7 bases, and the junction held 5 bases outside the gene matches. Germline-derived CDR1 and CDR2 are KGHSH and LQKENI. The DNA for the CDR3 is TGTGCCAGCTCGACGACAGGGCCTGAAAAACTGTTTTTT. Translating gives CASSTTGPEKLFF.

In regard to this clone: Germline is not matched at one junction end, which may reflect a read error. The chain employs TRBV10-3 and TRBJ2-7, with TRBD1 identical over 10 bases. The germline V gene encodes CDR1 ENHRY and CDR2 SYGVKD. This CDR3 is built from 12 residues. CDR3 sequence (DNA): TGTGCCATCAGTGCCGACAGGGGGCTAATCCTTTTC. Translated: CAISADRGLILF.

This clone was counted once. J is TRBJ1-1 and V is TRBV13; 9 positions match TRBD1. V dropped 4 bases and J dropped 5; count of bases not matched to a gene: 8. The CDR3 totals 15 residues. CDR1 is PRHDT, CDR2 FYEKMQ, per germline (reference sequence). Here the CDR3 reads CASSSRRQGGTEAFF. Here the CDR3 DNA reads TGTGCCAGCAGCTCCCGGCGACAGGGGGGGACTGAAGCTTTCTTT.

V is TRBV4-3 and J is TRBJ2-7, with a weak D call TRBD1 (5 bases). The CDR3 extends over 12 amino acids. Trimming pared 3 bases from V and 8 bases from J, leaving 11 bases between. Germline V gene lookup returns CDR1 LGHNA and CDR2 YSLEER. The CDR3 spells CASSHTSGKQYF. The CDR3 DNA reads TGCGCCAGCAGCCACACTTCAGGGAAGCAGTACTTC.

This clone was observed a single time. The gene calls are TRBV28 and TRBJ1-4, with a possible D match to TRBD1 (6 bases). Trimming took 6 bases from V and 11 from J, leaving 13 bases between them. CDR3 length: 12 residues. Germline-derived CDR1 and CDR2 are MDHEN and SYDVKM. CDR3 DNA: TGTGCCAGCAGCGTACAGGGAGAGAAACTGTTTTTT. Translation gives CASSVQGEKLFF.

The V call is TRBV5-6, the J call TRBJ2-2; TRBD1 matches 11 bases. CDR1 SGHDT and CDR2 YYEEEE come from the germline V gene. CDR3 length: 16 amino acids. Trimming at V came to 4 bases and at J to 4 bases, leaving 6 bases not matched to a gene. The CDR3 loop reads CASSGGQGASTGELFF. In DNA, the CDR3 is TGTGCCAGCAGCGGCGGACAGGGGGCCAGCACCGGGGAGCTGTTTTTT.

The chain has TRBV19 and TRBJ2-7; TRBD1 is a possible D gene (5 bases). From germline, CDR1 is LNHDA and CDR2 SQIVND (reference sequence). Trimming removed 5 bases at V and 7 bases at J, with 18 bases between. The length of the CDR3 is 14 residues. The CDR3 DNA reads as TGTGCCAGTAGTTCGCCCATGGGGCCTAGTGAGCAGTACTTC. Protein: CASSSPMGPSEQYF.

V and J are TRBV28 and TRBJ1-4; a weak D match, TRBD1 (5 bases). This CDR3 spans 17 amino acids. Per germline, CDR1 MDHEN and CDR2 SYDVKM. The V and J ends lost 4 bases and 3 bases respectively, with 18 bases between them. CDR3 residues: CASSSPSEGAANEKLFF. The DNA of the CDR3 is TGTGCCAGCAGTTCGCCGAGTGAAGGGGCCGCTAATGAAAAACTGTTTTTT.

The rearrangement links TRBV19 to TRBJ1-3, with TRBD1 matching 9 bases. The CDR3 length is 16 residues. The V segment lost 2 bases and the J segment 1 base; nucleotides outside the gene matches: 3. CDR1 LNHDA and CDR2 SQIVND come from the germline V gene (reference sequence). CDR3: CASSIPGQGSGNTIYF. DNA for the CDR3: TGTGCCAGTAGTATACCGGGACAGGGATCTGGAAACACCATATATTTT.

The rearrangement joins TRBV13 to TRBJ2-3, with 7 bases matching TRBD1. This CDR3 is 12 amino acids long. Germline lookup yields CDR1 PRHDT and CDR2 FYEKMQ (reference sequence). V was pared by 4 bases and J by 8 bases, with 3 bases of the junction left unmatched. CDR3 in amino acids: CASSYQGVTQYF. CDR3 nucleotides: TGTGCCAGCAGCTATCAGGGGGTTACGCAGTATTTT.

V is TRBV13 and J is TRBJ2-4; D remains ambiguous. CDR3 size: 14 residues. Germline V gives CDR1 PRHDT, CDR2 FYEKMQ (reference sequence). V was trimmed by 10 bases and J by 0 bases, leaving 13 bases between them. In nucleotides, the CDR3 is TGTGCCACGTCGAGTGAGCTAGCCAAAAACATTCAGTACTTC. Translated: CATSSELAKNIQYF.

The chain recombines TRBV5-4 with TRBJ1-1; 7 bases agree with TRBD1. The germline gives CDR1 SGHNT, CDR2 YYREEE (reference sequence). This CDR3 is 14 amino acids long. V gave up 2 bases and J gave up 5 bases; unmatched junction bases: 6. The DNA for the CDR3 is TGTGCCAGCAGCTTAAATCAGGGGGGAACTGAAGCTTTCTTT. This gives the protein CASSLNQGGTEAFF.